The rows below give T cell receptor beta chains drawn from one sample of a study of cytomegalovirus exposure and HLA in healthy donors. TCRdb's table, derived via immunoSEQ multiplex PCR, lists solely in-frame clones and lacks some. The sample lists 200,000 to 250,000 clones; roughly 80% were seen once. The source material was PBMCs. The receptors shown here come from a man aged 40-50 years in good health and CMV-seronegative. The CDR3 runs from the conserved cysteine through the conserved F or W. D genes are given only for firm matches. The listing skips clone size in some rows; elsewhere it reads once, few, many or a size class.

CDR3: CASSLGQGAIGGYTF
DNA: TGCGCCAGCAGCTTGGGACAGGGGGCGATCGGTGGCTACACCTTC
J: TRBJ1-2
D: TRBD1
size: NA
V: TRBV5-1

CDR3: CAIGAATGGEQYF
DNA: TGTGCCATAGGGGCCGCAACAGGTGGGGAGCAGTACTTC
J: TRBJ2-7
D: NA
size: NA
V: TRBV10-3

CDR3: CASSPYTSGNTGELFF
DNA: TGTGCCAGCAGCCCTTATACTAGCGGTAACACCGGGGAGCTGTTTTTT
J: TRBJ2-2
D: TRBD2
size: NA
V: TRBV9

CDR3: CASSVGGNQPQHF
DNA: TGTGCCAGCAGTGTGGGAGGCAATCAGCCCCAGCATTTT
J: TRBJ1-5
D: NA
size: NA
V: TRBV6-5

CDR3: CASSISNSNQPQHF
DNA: TGTGCCAGTAGTATCAGTAATAGCAATCAGCCCCAGCATTTT
J: TRBJ1-5
D: NA
size: NA
V: TRBV19

CDR3: CASSPLDRAYLNEKLFF
DNA: TGTGCCAGCAGCCCACTGGACAGGGCATACCTTAATGAAAAACTGTTTTTT
J: TRBJ1-4
D: TRBD1
size: NA
V: TRBV9

CDR3: CASSAAQGAPYEQYF
DNA: TGTGCCAGCAGCGCCGCTCAGGGGGCCCCCTACGAGCAGTACTTC
J: TRBJ2-7
D: TRBD1
size: NA
V: TRBV9

CDR3: CASRVSGTYGYTF
DNA: TGTGCCAGCAGGGTTTCAGGGACTTATGGCTACACCTTC
J: TRBJ1-2
D: NA
size: NA
V: TRBV2

CDR3: CASSLGQGFRYF
DNA: TGTGCCAGCAGTTTAGGGCAGGGGTTTCGGTACTTC
J: TRBJ2-7
D: NA
size: NA
V: TRBV28

CDR3: CASSLSSILDREVGKLFF
DNA: TGTGCCAGCAGTTTATCCTCCATTCTCGACAGGGAGGTTGGAAAACTGTTTTTT
J: TRBJ1-4
D: TRBD1
size: NA
V: TRBV27

CDR3: CASSPTSGQETQYF
DNA: TGTGCCAGCAGCCCCACTAGCGGCCAAGAGACCCAGTACTTC
J: TRBJ2-5
D: TRBD2
size: NA
V: TRBV9

CDR3: CASSLSGFTGELFF
DNA: TGCGCCAGCAGCTTGTCAGGGTTCACCGGGGAGCTGTTTTTT
J: TRBJ2-2
D: NA
size: NA
V: TRBV5-1

CDR3: CASSRQANYGYTF
DNA: TGTGCCAGCAGTCGACAGGCTAACTATGGCTACACCTTC
J: TRBJ1-2
D: NA
size: NA
V: TRBV6-5

CDR3: CASSPGGGARDTQYF
DNA: TGTGCCAGCAGCCCGGGCGGGGGGGCCAGAGATACGCAGTATTTT
J: TRBJ2-3
D: TRBD2
size: NA
V: TRBV4-2

CDR3: CASSLTGGDYGYTF
DNA: TGTGCCAGCAGCCTAACAGGGGGAGACTATGGCTACACCTTC
J: TRBJ1-2
D: TRBD1
size: few
V: TRBV7-9